The clone carrying this T cell receptor beta chain was counted only a few times. Its antigen remains unidentified. It was 5'RACE with constant-segment primers that produced the TCR alpha and TCR beta cDNA libraries, which carried sample barcodes and UMIs. TCRdb recomputed calls from the 5' RACE reads with MiXCR, one row per CDR3 protein. The sample carries under 250,000 distinct CDR3 sequences, 10% recorded once. These data are taken from a study of T-cell memory formation after mild COVID-19. Trimming took 1 base from V and 7 from J, leaving 5 bases between them. CDR1 is ENHRY and CDR2 is SYGVKD in the germline V gene. The CDR3 runs to 12 residues. The study's findings and limits: Clones that contracted clustered mainly in CM and EM if CD4+ and in EMRA if CD8+. Unconfirmed was the SARS-CoV-2 specificity of second-wave clones that peaked on day 37.

Source material: PBMCs or a T cell subset sorted from them (not recorded which). The chain uses TRBV10-3 and TRBJ1-5; D might be TRBD1 (5 bases). This receptor was taken from a man aged 18 to 30 who had mild COVID-19 (a few samples of this study predate the infection). Cell type and time point are not known. In DNA form, the CDR3 reads TGTGCCATCAGTGAGTGGGGGCAGCCCCAGCATTTT. Translation gives CAISEWGQPQHF.